Below, 22 T cell receptor beta chains from the same sample are listed, as sequenced in a study of blood T cell repertoires in COVID-19. TCRdb's table, derived via immunoSEQ multiplex PCR, lists solely in-frame clones and lacks some. Among fewer than 300,000 clones listed, more than 70% were seen once. Sequences were obtained from peripheral blood. All receptors derive from a woman between 45 and 60 years old with acute or convalescent COVID-19.

The chain joins TRBV7-2 to TRBJ2-5, with D uncertain. Germline V gene lookup returns CDR1 SGHTA and CDR2 FQGNSA. The V end was cut by 2 bases, the J end by 2 bases, with 6 bases between. The CDR3 loop spans 13 amino acids. The DNA for the CDR3 is TGTGCCAGCAGCTTATACGGTCAAGAGACCCAGTACTTC. Protein product: CASSLYGQETQYF.

The genes are TRBV28 and TRBJ2-3; 7 bases are shared with TRBD2. The CDR3 runs to 14 residues. Germline-derived CDR1 and CDR2 are MDHEN and SYDVKM. With 7 bases clipped from V and 2 bases from J, the junction kept 6 bases outside the gene matches. The CDR3 spells CASTTSDLTDTQYF. The CDR3 coding sequence is TGTGCCAGCACCACTAGCGACCTCACAGATACGCAGTATTTT.

The chain couples TRBV29-1 to TRBJ2-5; 8 bases align to TRBD1. This CDR3 region has 13 residues. Germline V lookup: CDR1 SQVTM, CDR2 ANQGSEA. V lost 2 bases, J lost 3 bases, and 2 bases stayed unmatched. CDR3 loop: CSVESGGEETQYF. As DNA, the CDR3 is TGCAGCGTTGAATCAGGGGGCGAAGAGACCCAGTACTTC.

This clone has a single count. The chain joins TRBV10-3 to TRBJ2-7; a possible D gene is TRBD2 (6 bases). The CDR3 loop spans 14 amino acids. V was pared by 8 bases and J by 1 base, with 15 bases between. The germline V gene encodes CDR1 ENHRY and CDR2 SYGVKD. CDR3 DNA: TGTGCCATCCGCAGGGAGGTTTCGTCCTACGAGCAGTACTTC. This codes for CAIRREVSSYEQYF.

This clone was recorded a few times. The CDR3 DNA is TGTGCCAGCAACCTGGGGGGGAGAGGCTATGGCTACACCTTC. Residues: CASNLGGRGYGYTF. J is TRBJ1-2 and V is TRBV6-5, with a tentative D call TRBD1 (5 bases). Trimming pared 7 bases from V and 4 bases from J, leaving 16 bases between. Germline loops: CDR1 MNHEY, CDR2 SVGAGI. The CDR3 spans 14 residues.

For the CDR3, the DNA is TGCGCCAGCAGCCCGCCCCTCGGCTCTGGAAACACCATATATTTT. Protein sequence: CASSPPLGSGNTIYF. The rearrangement joins TRBV5-1 to TRBJ1-3; D call uncertain. Germline assignment: CDR1 SGHRS and CDR2 YFSETQ. The V end lost 4 bases, the J end lost 0 bases, and 11 bases lay between the germline ends. CDR3 length equals 15 residues. The variable domain in full, completed from reference TRBV5-1 and TRBJ1-3, reads KAGVTQTPRYLIKTRGQQVTLSCSPISGHRSVSWYQQTPGQGLQFLFEYFSETQRNKGNFPGRFSGRQFSNSRSEMNVSTLELGDSALYLCASSPPLGSGNTIYFGEGSWLTVV.

This clone appeared a single time. The chain carries TRBV7-9 and TRBJ2-1; 9 positions match TRBD1. The CDR3 extends over 15 amino acids. CDR1 is SEHNR and CDR2 is FQNEAQ in the germline V gene (reference sequence). V gave up 5 bases and J gave up 5 bases; unmatched junction bases: 7. The CDR3 loop is CASSHGQGRDNEQFF. For the CDR3, the DNA is TGTGCCAGCAGCCACGGACAGGGGAGAGACAATGAGCAGTTCTTC.

To note about this clone: The same CDR3 is also encoded by other DNA sequences in this sample. This rearrangement joins TRBV28 to TRBJ2-7, with D uncertain. The V end was cut by 1 base, the J end by 1 base, with 5 bases between. This CDR3 has 13 amino acids. Germline values: CDR1 MDHEN, CDR2 SYDVKM. The CDR3 DNA is TGTGCCAGCAGTTTATACGGTTCCTACGAGCAGTACTTC. Translation gives CASSLYGSYEQYF.

To note about this clone: Relative to the germline gene, one junction end is altered; a read error may explain this. This sequence joins TRBV11-3 and TRBJ2-3; 10 bases map to TRBD1. CDR1 and CDR2 (germline): SGHNT, YENEEA. This CDR3 comprises 13 residues. The CDR3 here is CASSLDEDRGPVF. In DNA form, the CDR3 reads TGTGCCAGCAGCTTAGACGAAGACAGGGGGCCCGTATTT.

CDR3 sequence: CASSLDRYYEQYF. The CDR3 region has the DNA TGTGCCAGCAGCTTAGACAGATACTACGAGCAGTACTTC. V usage is TRBV7-9 and J usage is TRBJ2-7; D remains ambiguous. Between the trimmed V and J ends, which lost 1 base and 3 bases, there was a span of 7 bases. Germline CDR1 reads SEHNR; CDR2 reads FQNEAQ (reference sequence). The CDR3 spans 13 residues.

The chain carries TRBV21-1 and TRBJ2-5; the table's D call of TRBD1 was not tested on the DNA. TRBV21-1 is designated a pseudogene. The CDR3 loop spans 15 amino acids. The CDR3 bases are TGTGCCAGCAGCCGTCGGACAGGGGAGTATGAGACCCAGTACTTC. Its protein is CASSRRTGEYETQYF.

V gene TRBV5-1 combines with J gene TRBJ1-4; D is unresolved. CDR1 and CDR2 from the germline V gene are SGHRS and YFSETQ. V was trimmed by 0 bases and J by 8 bases, leaving 11 bases between them. CDR3 length: 14 residues. The CDR3 DNA follows: TGCGCCAGCAGCTTGGCCGGCGGTCGCGAAAAACTGTTTTTT. Translated, it gives CASSLAGGREKLFF.

This chain connects TRBV7-8 to TRBJ1-1; the match to TRBD1 covers 7 bases. With V trimmed by 3 bases and J by 1 base, 8 bases remained unmatched. CDR3 length: 16 amino acids. CDR1 is SGHVS and CDR2 is FQNEAQ in the germline V gene. The CDR3 coding sequence is TGTGCCAGCAGCTTTCGCCTTGGGACAGCGAACACTGAAGCTTTCTTT. It encodes CASSFRLGTANTEAFF.

The V gene is TRBV28, the J gene TRBJ2-7, with 8 bases fitting TRBD2. This CDR3 is 14 amino acids long. Germline V gives CDR1 MDHEN, CDR2 SYDVKM. J gave up 0 bases and V 7 bases, and 5 bases lay outside the gene matches. The CDR3 loop reads CASKGGTSSYEQYF. In DNA, the CDR3 is TGTGCCAGCAAGGGAGGGACTAGCTCCTACGAGCAGTACTTC.

The chain employs TRBV10-3 and TRBJ2-3; the D gene is possibly TRBD1 (5 bases). V lost 11 bases and J 5 bases, leaving 11 bases between the germline ends. There are 11 residues in the CDR3. CDR1 ENHRY and CDR2 SYGVKD come from the germline V gene. For the CDR3, the DNA is TGTGCCTCCACAGGCCAAGATACGCAGTATTTT. It codes for CASTGQDTQYF.

This clone was found a few times. CDR3 amino acids: CASSLQTGDSGNTIYF. CDR3 nucleotide sequence: TGCGCCAGCAGCTTACAGACAGGAGACTCTGGAAACACCATATATTTT. The chain links TRBV5-1 to TRBJ1-3; possible D gene TRBD1, 6 bases. CDR1 is SGHRS and CDR2 is YFSETQ in the germline V gene. This CDR3 has 16 amino acids. Trimming removed 2 bases at V and 0 bases at J, with 12 bases between. Looking up the rest from reference TRBV5-1 and TRBJ1-3 gives the full variable domain: KAGVTQTPRYLIKTRGQQVTLSCSPISGHRSVSWYQQTPGQGLQFLFEYFSETQRNKGNFPGRFSGRQFSNSRSEMNVSTLELGDSALYLCASSLQTGDSGNTIYFGEGSWLTVV.

This clone has more than one count but fewer than ten. The CDR3 DNA follows: TGTGCCAGTAGTTTCCGACAGGGTTTGAATTCACCCCTCCACTTT. It yields the protein CASSFRQGLNSPLHF. The gene calls are TRBV19 and TRBJ1-6; 7 positions match TRBD1. CDR3 length equals 15 residues. J was trimmed by 7 bases and V by 5 bases; bases with no gene match: 8. CDR1 is LNHDA and CDR2 is SQIVND in the germline V gene (reference sequence).

The chain joins TRBV6-5 to TRBJ1-4; possible D gene TRBD1, 6 bases. CDR3 length: 15 amino acids. The ends were cut back, 6 bases at V and 7 bases at J, with 18 bases in the middle. The germline CDR1 and CDR2 sequences are MNHEY and SVGAGI. CDR3 DNA: TGTGCCAGCAGGGTGGCGGGGGCGTTTTCTGAAAAACTGTTTTTT. Translating it yields CASRVAGAFSEKLFF.

This chain joins TRBV19 and TRBJ2-1, with TRBD2 matching over 8 bases. From germline, CDR1 is LNHDA and CDR2 SQIVND (reference sequence). The CDR3 runs 16 residues. The V segment lost 7 bases and the J segment 0 bases; nucleotides outside the gene matches: 8. This CDR3 is CASTRAAGGSYNEQFF. CDR3 coding DNA: TGTGCCAGTACACGGGCGGCGGGAGGCTCCTACAATGAGCAGTTCTTC.

This chain joins TRBV3-1 (or the pseudogene TRBV3-2) and TRBJ2-3, with a tentative D call TRBD2 (6 bases). Trimming stripped 6 bases from V and 2 bases from J, with 18 bases between. CDR1 and CDR2 from the germline V gene are LGHDT and YNNKEL (reference sequence). The CDR3 has 16 residues. The CDR3 bases are TGTGCCAGCAGGCGCCGCACCGGGGGTTACACAGATACGCAGTATTTT. This gives the protein CASRRRTGGYTDTQYF.

CDR3 in DNA: TGTGCCAGCAGCGATAGCGTTTACAATGAGCAGTTCTTC. Encoded protein: CASSDSVYNEQFF. The chain uses TRBV9 and TRBJ2-1, with TRBD2 as a possible D gene (5 bases). Deletions cut 3 bases from V and 4 bases from J, with 8 bases between. The CDR3 loop spans 13 amino acids. Germline CDR1 is SGDLS and CDR2 is YYNGEE.

The CDR3 DNA sequence: TGTGCCAGCAGCTTAACGGGGAGCGGGAGGAGTGGTGAGCAGTTCTTC. Translation: CASSLTGSGRSGEQFF. The chain couples TRBV7-3 to TRBJ2-1; 9 nucleotides match TRBD2. Germline V CDR1 and CDR2: SGHTA, FQGTGA. This CDR3 comprises 16 residues. V dropped 0 bases and J dropped 9; count of bases not matched to a gene: 9.